This T cell receptor (beta chain) emerged from a study of cytomegalovirus exposure and HLA in healthy donors (dated by TCRdb to the late 2010s). General notes on the study: According to a later analysis, the 120 or so validation repertoires were produced on the same platform as the 666 repertoires of the first cohort. The study aimed to test whether cataloging public T cell receptors could reveal signatures of past pathogen exposure. To predict cytomegalovirus infection status, the study combined high-throughput TCR immunosequencing, statistical association of individual TCRs with disease status, and machine learning. Besides the first cohort of 666 subjects, a separate validation cohort made up of 90 to 150 different subjects was used. Study-wide conclusions, independent of this receptor: The authors suggested that the approach could potentially be generalized to other disease states and immunological phenotypes. Of the cluster scores, roughly 95% were above 0 in a later analysis, which found that TCRs clustered in the first cohort also tended to co-occur in the 120 validation repertoires. In vitro tests confirmed that a few of the cytomegalovirus-associated TCR beta chains recognize cytomegalovirus antigens. Most TCR sequences were seen in very few donors, while some public TCRs were found in many individuals. In both the original and validation cohorts, the classifier was reported to diagnose cytomegalovirus status with high specificity and sensitivity. A later analysis had no HLA typing for the validation cohort, so co-occurrence there was scored across all 110 or so repertoires. The study listed around 160 TCR beta chains as associated with cytomegalovirus.

The receptor library was made with the immunoSEQ multiplex PCR assay. Per the source publication's procedure: A statistical classification framework was built to diagnose cytomegalovirus status from the catalog of TCR beta chain sequences. TCRdb carries this immuneACCESS record with in-frame sequences only. Its versions omit some clonotypes, under half of them owing to an unresolved V gene in the studies checked, with the rest unexplained. That table furnishes V, J and clone size, whereas the DNA furnished D and trimming. This sample is represented by tens of thousands of clones; 95% to 97% of them were singletons. Less than 0.8% of the sample lies in the top ten. This clone was detected a few times. Its antigen target is currently unknown. No base quality values were provided; no much bigger clone lies one nucleotide off. Compared with germline, V lacks 7 bases and J lacks 8 bases; bases without a gene match: 12. Per the germline V gene (reference sequence), MNHNY is the CDR1 and SVGAGI is the CDR2. The CDR3 holds 15 amino acids from the cysteine to the phenylalanine. Only the CDR3 DNA is retained, 45 bases long and in frame from the first base.

Separate from the approximately 690-subject first cohort, the validation cohort of around 130 subjects was the group to which the donors belonged. The sequenced material came from PBMCs. The receptor chain draws on TRBV6-6 and TRBJ2-1; 9 middle bases align to TRBD1. This TCR came from a man in his late teens or twenties in good health and CMV-seronegative. The nucleotide sequence is TGTGCCAGCATCATCACCGGGACAGGGAGCCATGAGCAGTTCTTC. It translates as CASIITGTGSHEQFF.